The clone carrying this TCR beta chain was seen ten or more times. The CDR3 is made up of 16 amino acids. Germline V gene data show CDR1 as SGHTA and CDR2 as FQGNSA. V lost 2 bases and J lost 4, with 15 bases in between. TCRdb reprocessed the reads via MiXCR and lists one record per CDR3 protein. The sample has around 94,000 distinct CDR3 sequences, 16% seen once. The sample originates from a study of T cell repertoires in cytomegalovirus infection. J is TRBJ2-1 and V is TRBV7-2, with D perhaps assigned TRBD1 or TRBD2 (6 bases each). This receptor was identified in a human donor in good health (CMV status not recorded). Some clones in this sample may be carry-over from other donors' samples. The sequenced sample consisted of PBMCs. CDR3 residues: CASSLSSGALYNEQFF. CDR3 DNA sequence: TGTGCCAGCAGCTTATCGTCGGGGGCGTTATACAATGAGCAGTTCTTC.